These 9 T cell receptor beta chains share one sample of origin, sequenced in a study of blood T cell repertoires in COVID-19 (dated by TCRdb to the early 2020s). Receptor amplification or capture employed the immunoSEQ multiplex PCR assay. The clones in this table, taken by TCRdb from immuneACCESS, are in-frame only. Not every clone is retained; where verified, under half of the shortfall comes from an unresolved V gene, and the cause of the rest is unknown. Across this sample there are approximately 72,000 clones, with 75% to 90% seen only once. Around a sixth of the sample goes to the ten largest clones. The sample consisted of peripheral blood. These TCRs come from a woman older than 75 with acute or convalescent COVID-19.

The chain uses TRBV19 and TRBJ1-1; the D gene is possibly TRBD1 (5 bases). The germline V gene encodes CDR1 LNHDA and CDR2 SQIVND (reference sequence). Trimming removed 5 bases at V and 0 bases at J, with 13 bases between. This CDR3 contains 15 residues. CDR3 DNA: TGTGCCAGTAGTCCCGGGGGTGCAATGAACACTGAAGCTTTCTTT. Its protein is CASSPGGAMNTEAFF.

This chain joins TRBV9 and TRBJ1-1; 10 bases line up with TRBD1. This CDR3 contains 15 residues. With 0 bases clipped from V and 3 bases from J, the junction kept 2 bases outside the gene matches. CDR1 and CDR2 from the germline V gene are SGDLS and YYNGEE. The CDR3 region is CASSVGDRGYTEAFF. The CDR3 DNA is TGTGCCAGCAGCGTAGGGGACAGGGGATACACTGAAGCTTTCTTT.

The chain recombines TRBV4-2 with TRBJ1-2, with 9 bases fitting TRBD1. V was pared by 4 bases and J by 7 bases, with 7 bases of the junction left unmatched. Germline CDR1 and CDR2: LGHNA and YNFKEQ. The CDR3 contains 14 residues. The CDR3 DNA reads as TGTGCCAGCAGCCCTCAACAGGGGGCGAGTGGCTACACCTTC. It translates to CASSPQQGASGYTF.

Written as DNA, the CDR3 is TGTGCCAGCAGCGTAGGTGGGGACAGGGCTTCACCCCTCCACTTT. Amino acid sequence: CASSVGGDRASPLHF. The V gene is TRBV9, the J gene TRBJ1-6; 9 bases fit TRBD1. With V trimmed by 0 bases and J by 9 bases, 4 bases remained unmatched. This CDR3 has 15 residues. Germline V gene data show CDR1 as SGDLS and CDR2 as YYNGEE.

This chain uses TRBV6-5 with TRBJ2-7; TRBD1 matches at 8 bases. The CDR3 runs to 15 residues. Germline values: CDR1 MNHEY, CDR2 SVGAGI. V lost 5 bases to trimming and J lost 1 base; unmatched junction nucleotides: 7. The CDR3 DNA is TGTGCCAGCAGTCTCGGACAGGGAAGATCCTACGAGCAGTACTTC. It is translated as CASSLGQGRSYEQYF.

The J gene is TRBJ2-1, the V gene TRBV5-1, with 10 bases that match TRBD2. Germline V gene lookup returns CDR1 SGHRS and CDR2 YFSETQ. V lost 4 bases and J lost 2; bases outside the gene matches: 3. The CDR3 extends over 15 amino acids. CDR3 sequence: CASSISGGAYNEQFF. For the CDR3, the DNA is TGCGCCAGCAGCATCAGCGGGGGGGCCTACAATGAGCAGTTCTTC.

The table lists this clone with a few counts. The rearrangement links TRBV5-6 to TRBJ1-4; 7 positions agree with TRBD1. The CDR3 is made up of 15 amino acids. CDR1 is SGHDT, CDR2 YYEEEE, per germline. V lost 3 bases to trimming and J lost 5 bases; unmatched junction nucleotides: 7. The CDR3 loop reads CASSSRGRPNEKLFF. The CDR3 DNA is TGTGCCAGCAGCTCCAGGGGGAGGCCCAATGAAAAACTGTTTTTT.

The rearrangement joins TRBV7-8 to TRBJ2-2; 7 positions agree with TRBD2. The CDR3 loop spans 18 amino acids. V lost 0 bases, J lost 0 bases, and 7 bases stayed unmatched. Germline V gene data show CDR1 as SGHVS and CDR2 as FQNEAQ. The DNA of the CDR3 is TGTGCCAGCAGCTTAGCTGGGGTGGCGGGGGCGAACACCGGGGAGCTGTTTTTT. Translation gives CASSLAGVAGANTGELFF.

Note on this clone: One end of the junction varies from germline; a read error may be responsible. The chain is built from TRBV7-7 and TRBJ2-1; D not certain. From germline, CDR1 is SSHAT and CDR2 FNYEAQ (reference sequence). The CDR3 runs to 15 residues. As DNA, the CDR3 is TGTGCTAGCAGCTCCCACACCCCATTCTACAATGAGCAGTTCTTC. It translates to CASSSHTPFYNEQFF.